Following are 32 T cell receptor beta chains from one sample sequenced in a study of molecular identifiers for immune sequencing clone quantification. TCRdb ran MiXCR on the PCR reads and lists one entry per CDR3 protein. The sample has some 70,000 distinct CDR3 sequences; roughly 20% are singletons. The sequenced sample consisted of naive CD8+ T cells from blood, with Jurkat cell RNA spiked in. Subset described: FACS-sorted CD8+CD4-CCR7+CD45RA+ naive T cells. The receptors were sampled from a human donor in good health. Some libraries in this study had Jurkat cell RNA spiked in.

This clonotype has at least ten counts. The chain couples TRBV4-1 to TRBJ2-1; weak D call: TRBD2 (6 bases). This CDR3 has 12 residues. Per germline, CDR1 MGHRA and CDR2 YSYEKL. The V gene lost 6 bases and the J gene lost 7 bases, with 10 bases spanning the gap. The DNA for the CDR3 is TGCGCCAGCAGTCCCGGGGGTAATGAGCAGTTCTTC. The encoded protein is CASSPGGNEQFF.

This clonotype was seen repeatedly, ten times or more. This chain links TRBV6-5 with TRBJ1-5; D is unclear. The CDR3 runs 14 residues. V was pared by 6 bases and J by 6 bases, with 15 bases between. Germline loops: CDR1 MNHEY, CDR2 SVGAGI. CDR3 residues: CASSPLGNSQPQHF. The CDR3 coding sequence is TGTGCCAGCAGCCCGTTGGGGAATAGTCAGCCCCAGCATTTT.

This clonotype was counted at least ten times. The chain joins TRBV30 to TRBJ2-2, with D unclear. From germline, CDR1 is GTSNPN and CDR2 SVGIG (reference sequence). Between the trimmed V and J ends, which lost 2 bases and 1 base, there was a span of 5 bases. CDR3 length: 13 residues. This CDR3 is CAWSWGNTGELFF. Written as DNA, the CDR3 is TGTGCCTGGAGTTGGGGGAACACCGGGGAGCTGTTTTTT.

Written as DNA, the CDR3 is TGTGCCAGCAGTTTGGGTAGGAATACGCAGTATTTT. It translates to CASSLGRNTQYF. This rearrangement joins TRBV12-3 or TRBV12-4 to TRBJ2-3; D is unresolved. Trimming cost V 3 bases and J 7 bases, with 8 bases left between them. This CDR3 is built from 12 residues.

Notes on this clonotype: The CDR3 does not end in the conserved phenylalanine or tryptophan, so this is likely a read error. This chain connects TRBV13 to TRBJ2-3; maybe TRBD1 (6 bases). CDR3 size: 15 residues. Looked up from germline, CDR1 is PRHDT and CDR2 is FYEKMQ (reference sequence). In nucleotides, the CDR3 is TGCGCCAGCAGCCCCATGGGGGCGCCCGCAGATACGCAGTATTTA. This codes for CASSPMGAPADTQYL.

This clonotype was counted a few times. V usage is TRBV12-3 or TRBV12-4 and J usage is TRBJ2-1; either TRBD1 or TRBD2 may fit D (5 bases each). Trimming left V 0 bases short and J 6 bases short, with 15 bases between. The CDR3 contains 16 residues. DNA for the CDR3: TGTGCCAGCAGTTTAGCGAGGCAGGGAGTTGGCAATGAGCAGTTCTTC. It is translated as CASSLARQGVGNEQFF.

This clonotype is labeled as medium-sized (0.01 to 0.1%). CDR3 sequence reads: CASRIQESQSRLNTGELFF. The CDR3 nucleotides read TGTGCCAGCAGAATACAGGAATCCCAATCTAGGTTGAACACCGGGGAGCTGTTTTTT. The rearrangement joins TRBV6-2 or TRBV6-3 to TRBJ2-2; maybe TRBD1 (5 bases). This CDR3 region has 19 residues. V gave up 6 bases and J gave up 1 base, with 24 bases separating them. Per germline, CDR1 MNHEY and CDR2 SVGEGT.

Worth noting for this clonotype: The final CDR3 position lacks the conserved phenylalanine or tryptophan, pointing to a likely read error. The DNA is left out, because the CDR3 cannot be placed on it with certainty; the CDR3 is given as TCRdb lists it. The chain carries TRBV7-9 and TRBJ1-2. Germline loops: CDR1 SEHNR, CDR2 FQNEAQ (reference sequence). Including both end residues, the CDR3 is 9 amino acids long. CDR3 amino acids: CASSPGHTL.

The chain carries TRBV19 and TRBJ2-1; tentatively, D is TRBD2 (6 bases). CDR3 length equals 18 residues. Germline CDR1 is LNHDA and CDR2 is SQIVND (reference sequence). Trimming removed 2 bases at V and 1 base at J, with 18 bases between. Here the CDR3 reads CASSILGVGRSSYNEQFF. Here the CDR3 DNA reads TGTGCCAGTAGTATATTGGGCGTCGGGAGATCTTCCTACAATGAGCAGTTCTTC.

Remarks on this clonotype: The junction shows a germline mismatch at one end, possibly a read error. The chain is built from TRBV4-3 and TRBJ2-7, with 10 bases that match TRBD2. CDR3 length: 17 residues. The germline V gene has CDR1 LGHNA and CDR2 YSLEER. In DNA form, the CDR3 reads TGCGCCAGCAGCCAAGACCCAGGGACTAGCGAATTCTACGAGCAGTGCTTC. It encodes CASSQDPGTSEFYEQCF.

This clonotype was observed a handful of times. The J gene is TRBJ2-7, the V gene TRBV7-8; perhaps TRBD2 as D (6 bases). Trimming shortened V by 4 bases and J by 5 bases, and 9 bases separated the two germline ends. This CDR3 is 12 amino acids long. The V gene's germline CDR1 is SGHVS and CDR2 FQNEAQ. The CDR3 DNA sequence: TGTGCCAGCAGCTACCGACTAGACGAGCAGTACTTC. Translated: CASSYRLDEQYF. The complete variable domain, with remaining parts taken from reference TRBV7-8 and TRBJ2-7, reads GAGVSQSPRYKVAKRGQDVALRCDPISGHVSLFWYQQALGQGPEFLTYFQNEAQLDKSGLPSDRFFAERPEGSVSTLKIQRTQQEDSAVYLCASSYRLDEQYFGPGTRLTVT.

This clonotype was detected many times. The chain combines TRBV19 with TRBJ1-4; no definite D call. This CDR3 has 12 amino acids. V was cut by 9 bases and J by 13 bases, with 18 bases left in between. Germline assignment: CDR1 LNHDA and CDR2 SQIVND (reference sequence). The DNA for the CDR3 is TGTGCCAGGGCGGACGGTGGAACGGGACTGTTTTTT. This sequence encodes CARADGGTGLFF.

This clonotype was counted ten times or more. V gene TRBV6-5 combines with J gene TRBJ1-1, with 8 bases aligning to TRBD1. Germline CDR1 MNHEY, CDR2 SVGAGI. The CDR3 contains 13 residues. Trimming at V came to 2 bases and at J to 4 bases, leaving 0 bases not matched to a gene. The CDR3 loop is CASSYGQGTEAFF. In DNA, the CDR3 is TGTGCCAGCAGTTACGGACAGGGCACTGAAGCTTTCTTT.

This clonotype was picked up many times. The chain uses TRBV6-2 or TRBV6-3 and TRBJ1-4; D is undetermined. Germline CDR1 MNHEY, CDR2 SVGEGT. This CDR3 is 19 amino acids long. With 3 bases removed from V and 5 bases from J, the gap between germline ends came to 25 bases. The CDR3 reads CASSYLRQDRLRENEKLFF. DNA for the CDR3: TGTGCCAGCAGTTATCTCCGTCAGGACCGGTTAAGGGAGAATGAAAAACTGTTTTTT.

This clonotype showed up many times. V usage is TRBV5-4 and J usage is TRBJ2-7, with 10 bases that match TRBD2. Germline lookup yields CDR1 SGHNT and CDR2 YYREEE (reference sequence). The CDR3 runs 16 residues. With 1 base clipped from V and 5 bases from J, the junction kept 9 bases outside the gene matches. The CDR3 reads CASSLSSGRAWDEQYF. In DNA, the CDR3 is TGTGCCAGCAGCTTGTCCAGCGGGAGGGCCTGGGACGAGCAGTACTTC.

This clonotype was seen many times. The rearrangement links TRBV27 to TRBJ2-7, with D perhaps matching TRBD1 (7 bases). The CDR3 is 15 amino acids. Germline-derived CDR1 and CDR2 are MNHEY and SMNVEV (reference sequence). Trimming stripped 0 bases from V and 2 bases from J, with 11 bases between. The CDR3 nucleotides read TGTGCCAGCAGTTTATCGGCGGGACAGCCCTACGAGCAGTACTTC. Translated: CASSLSAGQPYEQYF.

Note on this clonotype: A much larger clone sits a single nucleotide away, making a read error possible. The chain couples TRBV10-3 to TRBJ2-7; maybe TRBD2 (5 bases). Germline CDR1 reads ENHRY; CDR2 reads SYGVKD. This CDR3 is 11 amino acids long. CDR3 sequence: CVISGSYEQYF. The CDR3 bases are TGTGTCATCAGCGGATCCTACGAGCAGTACTTC.

This clonotype has ten or more counts. V is TRBV10-3 and J is TRBJ2-1; 16 nucleotides align to TRBD2. V gave up 5 bases and J gave up 4 bases; unmatched junction bases: 8. The CDR3 extends over 18 amino acids. The V gene's germline CDR1 is ENHRY and CDR2 SYGVKD. CDR3 bases: TGTGCCATCAGTCCGGGACTAGCGGGAGGGCCGGGGTACAATGAGCAGTTCTTC. This translates into CAISPGLAGGPGYNEQFF.

This clonotype was picked up many times. J is TRBJ2-5 and V is TRBV20-1, with 8 bases aligning to TRBD2. Germline CDR1 is DFQATT and CDR2 is SNEGSKA (reference sequence). The CDR3 totals 17 residues. The J segment lost 5 bases and the V segment lost 0 bases, leaving 14 bases of the junction unmatched. CDR3 in amino acids: CSARDMSGSLVLETQYF. The CDR3 bases are TGCAGTGCTAGAGATATGAGCGGGAGTTTAGTTCTGGAGACCCAGTACTTC.

This clonotype was observed at least ten times. The V and J genes are TRBV28 and TRBJ1-5; no definite D call. Looked up from germline, CDR1 is MDHEN and CDR2 is SYDVKM. V lost 6 bases and J lost 4, with 10 bases in between. This CDR3 has 13 residues. The CDR3 loop reads CASRPTGNQPQHF. The CDR3 nucleotides read TGTGCCAGCAGACCCACGGGGAATCAGCCCCAGCATTTT.

The V gene is TRBV19, the J gene TRBJ2-1; D uncertain. Germline V lookup: CDR1 LNHDA, CDR2 SQIVND (reference sequence). V was cut by 3 bases and J by 6 bases, with 3 bases left in between. The CDR3 contains 11 residues. The CDR3 sequence is CASSIFNEQFF. The CDR3 bases are TGTGCCAGTAGTATCTTCAATGAGCAGTTCTTC.

Note on this clonotype: At one of its ends the junction is not consistent with the germline gene, which may arise from a read error. The V call is TRBV12-3 or TRBV12-4, the J call TRBJ2-7; 8 bases are a match to TRBD2. CDR3 length equals 15 residues. The CDR3 loop reads CTSSLEGLETYEQYF. CDR3 bases: TGTACCAGCAGTTTAGAGGGACTAGAGACCTACGAGCAGTACTTC.

The rearrangement uses TRBV7-3 and TRBJ2-3; tentatively, D is TRBD1 (6 bases). The V end lost 4 bases, the J end lost 9 bases, and 26 bases lay between the germline ends. Germline CDR1 SGHTA, CDR2 FQGTGA. The CDR3 sequence is 17 residues long. DNA of the CDR3: TGTGCCAGCAGCTCCGGTGAGGCAGGGGAAATATCGGAGACGCAGTATTTT. Residues: CASSSGEAGEISETQYF.

This clonotype was seen ten or more times. The V call is TRBV4-3, the J call TRBJ2-7, with 8 bases that match TRBD2. CDR1 is LGHNA, CDR2 YSLEER, per germline. The CDR3 has 15 amino acids. V lost 4 bases to trimming and J lost 4 bases; unmatched junction nucleotides: 9. The CDR3 bases are TGCGCCAGCAGCCCTTTAGCGGGAATGGGGTACGAGCAGTACTTC. Its translation: CASSPLAGMGYEQYF.

This clonotype was recorded many times. CDR3 in amino acids: CASSQVLDSYEQYF. The CDR3 nucleotides are TGCGCCAGCAGCCAAGTACTGGACTCCTACGAGCAGTACTTC. The V gene is TRBV4-1, the J gene TRBJ2-7; no definite D call. The ends were cut back, 1 base at V and 0 bases at J, with 7 bases in the middle. The CDR3 is 14 amino acids. The V gene's germline CDR1 is MGHRA and CDR2 YSYEKL.

This clonotype was counted many times. V usage is TRBV19 and J usage is TRBJ2-5, with a tentative D call TRBD2 (6 bases). Trimming pared 1 base from V and 2 bases from J, leaving 11 bases between. CDR1 is LNHDA, CDR2 SQIVND, per germline (reference sequence). CDR3 length equals 15 residues. CDR3 DNA: TGTGCCAGTAGTATAGGGGTAGCGGATCAAGAGACCCAGTACTTC. Protein sequence: CASSIGVADQETQYF.

This clonotype appeared many times. The chain links TRBV6-5 to TRBJ1-5; D may be TRBD1 (6 bases). The CDR3 totals 14 residues. Germline V gene data show CDR1 as MNHEY and CDR2 as SVGAGI. The ends were cut back, 7 bases at V and 3 bases at J, with 13 bases in the middle. The CDR3 sequence is CASTHRVYNQPQHF. The CDR3 DNA sequence: TGTGCCAGCACCCACAGGGTATACAATCAGCCCCAGCATTTT.

The J gene is TRBJ2-1, the V gene TRBV9; D is uncertain. Trimming cost V 4 bases and J 9 bases, with 14 bases left between them. The germline V gene encodes CDR1 SGDLS and CDR2 YYNGEE. The CDR3 is made up of 13 amino acids. CDR3 amino acids: CASSPPRRVEQFF. The CDR3 bases are TGTGCCAGCAGCCCCCCTAGACGGGTTGAGCAGTTCTTC. Based on the CDR3 plus reference TRBV9 and TRBJ2-1, the full variable domain is DSGVTQTPKHLITATGQRVTLRCSPRSGDLSVYWYQQSLDQGLQFLIQYYNGEERAKGNILERFSAQQFPDLHSELNLSSLELGDSALYFCASSPPRRVEQFFGPGTRLTVL.

Concerning this clonotype: This may be a read error: a much more frequent sequence differs by one nucleotide. No conserved phenylalanine or tryptophan ends this CDR3, so it is likely a read error. V usage is TRBV29-1 and J usage is TRBJ2-1; 8 bases map to TRBD1. V shed 7 bases, J shed 4 bases, and the junction held 0 bases outside the gene matches. This CDR3 contains 11 residues. Germline V gene lookup returns CDR1 SQVTM and CDR2 ANQGSEA. The CDR3 nucleotides are TGCAGCGGGACAGGGTACAATGAGCAGTTCCTC. Its translation: CSGTGYNEQFL.

This clonotype was observed many times. Here the CDR3 DNA reads TGCGCCAGCAGCCCTACCTTGGACGCACCGCGGGGCTATGGCTACACCTTC. Protein product: CASSPTLDAPRGYGYTF. The chain is built from TRBV23-1 and TRBJ1-2; no clear D. TRBV23-1 qualifies as an ORF whose function is uncertain. The CDR3 contains 17 residues. V was cut by 6 bases and J by 4 bases, with 24 bases left in between.

This clonotype was seen at least ten times. The V gene is TRBV6-5, the J gene TRBJ2-5, with D maybe TRBD2 (6 bases). Trimming pared 4 bases from V and 1 base from J, leaving 10 bases between. The germline CDR1 and CDR2 sequences are MNHEY and SVGAGI. The CDR3 is 14 residues long. CDR3 DNA: TGTGCCAGCAGTTGGGCGGGGTCCCAAGAGACCCAGTACTTC. The encoded protein is CASSWAGSQETQYF.

To note about this clonotype: The germline gene is not matched at one end of the junction; a read error may be the cause. The chain combines TRBV4-3 with TRBJ1-1; 8 nucleotides agree with TRBD1. CDR1 is LGHNA and CDR2 is YSLEER in the germline V gene. The CDR3 totals 16 residues. The CDR3 DNA reads TGCGCCGGCAGCCAAGTGGGGGGCACAGGGGGCACTGAAGCTTTCTTT. It yields the protein CAGSQVGGTGGTEAFF.